This note documents a single T cell receptor (beta chain) sequence. As processed by the authors: Nucleated cell number was recorded as an estimate derived from reference gene primer amplification. The method was immunoSEQ multiplex PCR; TCRdb's version includes in-frame clones alone and lacks a portion of them. V and J calls and clone size are given by that table; D and trimming were obtained from the DNA. Here the sample spans fewer than 200,000 clones, around 85% being singletons. This record belongs to a study of blood T cell repertoires in COVID-19. Study details: COVID-19 samples from acute and convalescent phases originated in the United States, Italy and Spain. PBMCs, B-cell-depleted T cells, or T cells provided the cDNA or gDNA that made up the material.

Sequenced sample: peripheral blood. The clonotype originates from a woman in her sixties with acute or convalescent COVID-19.

The CDR3 bases are TGTGCCAGTAGTATAGGTGGACTAGCGGGTTTAACCGGGGAGCTGTTTTTT. Its translation: CASSIGGLAGLTGELFF. V and J are TRBV19 and TRBJ2-2; 11 bases match TRBD2. CDR3 length: 17 amino acids. Germline trimming cut 1 base from V and 5 bases from J; bases unmatched to any gene: 6. The germline CDR1 and CDR2 sequences are LNHDA and SQIVND (reference sequence). Drawing the rest from reference TRBV19 and TRBJ2-2, the complete variable domain is DGGITQSPKYLFRKEGQNVTLSCEQNLNHDAMYWYRQDPGQGLRLIYYSQIVNDFQKGDIAEGYSVSREKKESFPLTVTSAQKNPTAFYLCASSIGGLAGLTGELFFGEGSRLTVL.